This T cell receptor beta chain was captured in a study of long-term antiretroviral therapy in people with HIV. Points on this clone: Its antigen is as yet unknown.

V lost 3 bases and J lost 8; bases outside the gene matches: 4. The V gene's germline CDR1 is MNHEY and CDR2 SMNVEV (reference sequence). The CDR3 length is 13 residues. Run at survey level, the immunoSEQ assay was version v3.0. The sequencing target was 40,000-50,000 T-cell genomes per sample. Clones were read by immunoSEQ multiplex PCR, and TCRdb kept only the in-frame ones, dropping some. The profile covers around 15,000 clones, with roughly 91% appearing a single time and 12% taken by the ten largest. Study results and limitations: The repertoire was dominated at all time points by clones expanded before ART. All blood samples came from the years 2004 to 2017, possibly under older ART regimens.

The sequence came from a man between 50 and 59 years old with HIV. The gene calls are TRBV27 and TRBJ1-2; 9 bases are a match to TRBD1. This sample comprised unsorted PBMCs, obtained 6.9 years after starting antiretroviral therapy. For the CDR3, the DNA is TGTGCCAGCAGTTTCGGGACAGGGTCCGGCTACACCTTC. This codes for CASSFGTGSGYTF.